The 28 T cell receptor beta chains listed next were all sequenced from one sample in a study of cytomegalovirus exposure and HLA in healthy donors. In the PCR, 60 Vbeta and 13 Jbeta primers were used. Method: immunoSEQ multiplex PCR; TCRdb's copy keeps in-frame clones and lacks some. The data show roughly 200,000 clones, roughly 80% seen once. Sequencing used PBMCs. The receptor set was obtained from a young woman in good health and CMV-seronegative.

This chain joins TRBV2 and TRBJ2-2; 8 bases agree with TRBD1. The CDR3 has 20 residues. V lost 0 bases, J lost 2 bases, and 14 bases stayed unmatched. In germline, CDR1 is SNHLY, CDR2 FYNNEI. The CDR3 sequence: CASSEALLPEDRANTGELFF. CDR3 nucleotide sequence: TGTGCCAGCAGTGAAGCGCTCCTTCCGGAGGACAGGGCAAACACCGGGGAGCTGTTTTTT.

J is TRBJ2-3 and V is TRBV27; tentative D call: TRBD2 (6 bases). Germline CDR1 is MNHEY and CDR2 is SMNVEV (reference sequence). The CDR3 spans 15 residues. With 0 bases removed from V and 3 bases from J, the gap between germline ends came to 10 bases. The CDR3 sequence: CASSLSWGGTDTQYF. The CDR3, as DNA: TGTGCCAGCAGTTTATCGTGGGGAGGAACAGATACGCAGTATTTT.

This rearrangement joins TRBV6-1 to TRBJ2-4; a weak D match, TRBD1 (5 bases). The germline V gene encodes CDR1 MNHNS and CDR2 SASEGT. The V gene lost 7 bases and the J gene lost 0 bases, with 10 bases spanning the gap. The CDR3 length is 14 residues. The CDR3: CASNTGAAKNIQYF. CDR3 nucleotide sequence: TGTGCCAGCAATACAGGAGCAGCCAAAAACATTCAGTACTTC.

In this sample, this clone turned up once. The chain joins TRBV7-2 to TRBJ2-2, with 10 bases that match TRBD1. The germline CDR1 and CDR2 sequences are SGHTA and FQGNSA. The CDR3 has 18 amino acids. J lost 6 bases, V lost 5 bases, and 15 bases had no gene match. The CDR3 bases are TGTGCCAGCAGCAACGACAGGGGGCCCTATAAGGGGGCCGGGGAGCTGTTTTTT. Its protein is CASSNDRGPYKGAGELFF.

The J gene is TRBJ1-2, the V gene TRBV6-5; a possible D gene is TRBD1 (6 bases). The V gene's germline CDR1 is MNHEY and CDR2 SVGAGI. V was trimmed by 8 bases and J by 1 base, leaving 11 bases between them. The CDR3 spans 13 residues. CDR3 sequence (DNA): TGTGCCAGCTCCCGGACAGTTAACTATGGCTACACCTTC. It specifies CASSRTVNYGYTF.

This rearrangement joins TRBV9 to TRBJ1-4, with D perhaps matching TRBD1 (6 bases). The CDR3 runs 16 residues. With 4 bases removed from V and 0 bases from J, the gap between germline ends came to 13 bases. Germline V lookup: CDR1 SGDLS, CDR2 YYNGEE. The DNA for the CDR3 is TGTGCCAGCAGCTCCCAAGACAGGACAACTAATGAAAAACTGTTTTTT. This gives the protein CASSSQDRTTNEKLFF.

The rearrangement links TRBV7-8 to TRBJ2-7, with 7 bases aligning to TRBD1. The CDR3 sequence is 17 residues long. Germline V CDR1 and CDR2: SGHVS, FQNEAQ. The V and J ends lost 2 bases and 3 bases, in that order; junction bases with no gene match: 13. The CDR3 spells CASSLFPELGQHYEQYV. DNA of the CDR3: TGTGCCAGCAGCTTATTCCCCGAGTTGGGACAGCACTACGAGCAGTACGTC.

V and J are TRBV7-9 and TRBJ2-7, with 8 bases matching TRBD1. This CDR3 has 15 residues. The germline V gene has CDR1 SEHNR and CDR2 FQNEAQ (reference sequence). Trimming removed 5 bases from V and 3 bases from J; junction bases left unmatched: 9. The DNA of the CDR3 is TGTGCCAGCAGCCCGGGACAGGTTGGGCTCTACGAGCAGTACGTC. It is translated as CASSPGQVGLYEQYV.

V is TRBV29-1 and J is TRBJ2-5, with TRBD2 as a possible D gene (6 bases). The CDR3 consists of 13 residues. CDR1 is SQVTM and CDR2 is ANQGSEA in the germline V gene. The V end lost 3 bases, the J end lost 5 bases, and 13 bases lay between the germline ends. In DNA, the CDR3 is TGCAGCGTTGAGGGGAGGCTATTGGAGACCCAGTACTTC. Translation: CSVEGRLLETQYF.

In DNA form, the CDR3 reads TGTGCCAGCAGCTTAACCAGCGGGAGGGCCTTAGATACGCAGTATTTT. It codes for CASSLTSGRALDTQYF. This rearrangement joins TRBV7-2 to TRBJ2-3, with TRBD2 matching over 10 bases. This CDR3 is built from 16 residues. V shed 2 bases and J 5 bases; nucleotides not matched to a gene: 7. Germline loops: CDR1 SGHTA, CDR2 FQGNSA.

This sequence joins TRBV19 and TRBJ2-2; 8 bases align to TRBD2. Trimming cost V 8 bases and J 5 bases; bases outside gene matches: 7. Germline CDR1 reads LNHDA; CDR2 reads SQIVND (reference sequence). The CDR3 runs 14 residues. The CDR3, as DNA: TGTGCCAGTGGGTATAGCGGGAAAACCGGGGAGCTGTTTTTT. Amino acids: CASGYSGKTGELFF.

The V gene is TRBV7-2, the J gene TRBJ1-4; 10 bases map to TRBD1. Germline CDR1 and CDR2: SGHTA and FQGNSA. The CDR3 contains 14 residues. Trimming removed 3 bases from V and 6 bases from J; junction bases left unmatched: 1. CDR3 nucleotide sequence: TGTGCCAGCAGCTTTGACAGGGGGCATGAAAAACTGTTTTTT. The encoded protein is CASSFDRGHEKLFF.

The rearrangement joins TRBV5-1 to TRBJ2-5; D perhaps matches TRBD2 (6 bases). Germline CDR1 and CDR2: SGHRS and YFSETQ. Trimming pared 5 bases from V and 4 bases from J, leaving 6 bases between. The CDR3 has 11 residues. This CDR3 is CASRGGETQYF. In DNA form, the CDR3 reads TGCGCCAGCAGGGGGGGAGAGACCCAGTACTTC.

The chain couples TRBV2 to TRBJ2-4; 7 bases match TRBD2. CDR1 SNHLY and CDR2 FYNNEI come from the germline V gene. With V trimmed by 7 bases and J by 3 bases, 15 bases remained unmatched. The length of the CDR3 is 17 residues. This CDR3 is CASTGERGGWGKNIQYF. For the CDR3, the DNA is TGTGCCAGCACGGGAGAGCGGGGCGGGTGGGGCAAAAACATTCAGTACTTC.

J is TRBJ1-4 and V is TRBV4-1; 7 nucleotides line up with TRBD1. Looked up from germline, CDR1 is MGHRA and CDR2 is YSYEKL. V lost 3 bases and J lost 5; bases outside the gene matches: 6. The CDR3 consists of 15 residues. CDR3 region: CASSQEGQTNEKLFF. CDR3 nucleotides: TGCGCCAGCAGCCAGGAGGGACAGACGAATGAAAAACTGTTTTTT.

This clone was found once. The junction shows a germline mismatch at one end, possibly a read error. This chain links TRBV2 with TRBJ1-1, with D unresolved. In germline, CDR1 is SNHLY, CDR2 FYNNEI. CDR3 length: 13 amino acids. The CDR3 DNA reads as TGTGCCAGCGTACTTACTAAGAACACTGGAGCTTTCTTT. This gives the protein CASVLTKNTGAFF.

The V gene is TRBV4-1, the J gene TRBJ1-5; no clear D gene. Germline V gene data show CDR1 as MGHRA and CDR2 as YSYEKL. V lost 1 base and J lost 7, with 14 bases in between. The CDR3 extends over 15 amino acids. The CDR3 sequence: CASSQAGKRPQPQHF. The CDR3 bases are TGCGCCAGCAGCCAAGCGGGTAAGAGACCACAGCCCCAGCATTTT.

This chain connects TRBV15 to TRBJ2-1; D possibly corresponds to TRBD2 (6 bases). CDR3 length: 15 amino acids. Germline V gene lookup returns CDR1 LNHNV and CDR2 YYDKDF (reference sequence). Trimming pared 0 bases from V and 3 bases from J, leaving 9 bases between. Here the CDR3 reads CATSRDRELYNEQFF. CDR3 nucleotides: TGTGCCACCAGCAGAGACCGGGAGCTCTACAATGAGCAGTTCTTC.

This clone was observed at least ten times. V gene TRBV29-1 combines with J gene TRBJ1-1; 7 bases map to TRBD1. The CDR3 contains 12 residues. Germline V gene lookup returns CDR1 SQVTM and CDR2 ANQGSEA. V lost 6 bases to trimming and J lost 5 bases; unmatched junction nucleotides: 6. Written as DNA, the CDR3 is TGCAGCGTACAGGGGTCGGAAACTGAAGCTTTCTTT. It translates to CSVQGSETEAFF.

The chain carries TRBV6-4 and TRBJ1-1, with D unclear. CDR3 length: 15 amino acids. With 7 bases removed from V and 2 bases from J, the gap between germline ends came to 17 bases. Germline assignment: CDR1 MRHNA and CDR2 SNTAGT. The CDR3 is CASKTRALGNTEAFF. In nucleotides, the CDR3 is TGTGCCAGCAAGACGAGGGCCCTGGGAAACACTGAAGCTTTCTTT.

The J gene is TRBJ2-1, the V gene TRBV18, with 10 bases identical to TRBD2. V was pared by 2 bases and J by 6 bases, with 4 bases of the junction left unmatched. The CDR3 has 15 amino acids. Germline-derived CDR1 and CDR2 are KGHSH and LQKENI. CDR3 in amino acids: CASSPASGSGNEQFF. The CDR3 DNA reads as TGTGCCAGCTCACCAGCTAGCGGGAGCGGCAATGAGCAGTTCTTC.

CDR3 nucleotide sequence: TGTGCCAGCAGCCCCAACAGGCCAGGGTCTAATGAAAAACTGTTTTTT. Protein: CASSPNRPGSNEKLFF. The chain is built from TRBV7-9 and TRBJ1-4, with D perhaps matching TRBD1 (5 bases). The CDR3 is made up of 16 amino acids. V lost 5 bases and J lost 3, with 16 bases in between. Germline CDR1 reads SEHNR; CDR2 reads FQNEAQ (reference sequence).

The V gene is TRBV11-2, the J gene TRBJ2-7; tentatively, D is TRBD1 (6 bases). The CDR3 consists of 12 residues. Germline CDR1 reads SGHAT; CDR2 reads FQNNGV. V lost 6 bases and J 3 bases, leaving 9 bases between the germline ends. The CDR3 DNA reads TGTGCCAGCAGGAACAGGGTCTACGAGCAGTACTTC. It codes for CASRNRVYEQYF.

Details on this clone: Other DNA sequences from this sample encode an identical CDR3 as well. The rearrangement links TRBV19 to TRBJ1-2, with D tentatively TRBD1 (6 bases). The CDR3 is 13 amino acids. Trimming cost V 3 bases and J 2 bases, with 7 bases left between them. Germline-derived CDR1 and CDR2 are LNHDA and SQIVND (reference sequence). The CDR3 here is CASSITGNYGYTF. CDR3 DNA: TGTGCCAGTAGTATTACAGGGAACTATGGCTACACCTTC.

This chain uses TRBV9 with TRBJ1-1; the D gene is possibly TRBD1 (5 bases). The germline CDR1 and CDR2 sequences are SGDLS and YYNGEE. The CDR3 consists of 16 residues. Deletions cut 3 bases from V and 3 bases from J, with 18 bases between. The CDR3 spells CASSAPGEGRDTEAFF. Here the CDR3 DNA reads TGTGCCAGCAGCGCGCCGGGGGAGGGTAGGGACACTGAAGCTTTCTTT.

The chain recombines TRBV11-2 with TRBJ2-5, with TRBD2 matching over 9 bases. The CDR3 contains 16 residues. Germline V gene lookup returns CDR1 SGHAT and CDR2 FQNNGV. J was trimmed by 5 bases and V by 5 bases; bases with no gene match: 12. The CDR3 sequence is CASSTQSGTSMETQYF. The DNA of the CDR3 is TGTGCCAGCAGCACCCAATCCGGGACTAGCATGGAGACCCAGTACTTC.

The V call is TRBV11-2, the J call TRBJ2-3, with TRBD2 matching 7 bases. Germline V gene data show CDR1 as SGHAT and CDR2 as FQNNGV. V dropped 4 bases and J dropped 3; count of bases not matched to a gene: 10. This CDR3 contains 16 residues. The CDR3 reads CASSSGGGGRTDTQYF. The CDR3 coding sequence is TGTGCCAGCAGCTCGGGCGGGGGAGGGCGGACAGATACGCAGTATTTT.

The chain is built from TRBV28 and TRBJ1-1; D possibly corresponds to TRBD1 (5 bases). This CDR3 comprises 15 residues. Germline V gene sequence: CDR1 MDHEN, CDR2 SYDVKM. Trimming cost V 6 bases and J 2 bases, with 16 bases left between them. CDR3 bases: TGTGCCAGCAGAACAGAGACAGAAGACAACACTGAAGCTTTCTTT. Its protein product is CASRTETEDNTEAFF.